This entry lists 6 T cell receptor beta chains sequenced from one sample in a study of shared clonotypes between healthy human individuals. The assay was immunoSEQ multiplex PCR, and TCRdb's table has in-frame clones only and misses some. This table has some 1.4 million clones, roughly 96% appearing once. The sequenced sample consisted of naive CD4+ T cells sorted from blood. The subset denotes: CD45RA+ positively selected. The receptors derive from a man aged 30 to 39 in good health.

The chain couples TRBV27 to TRBJ2-1, with 9 nucleotides matching TRBD2. J lost 7 bases, V lost 3 bases, and 10 bases had no gene match. CDR1 and CDR2 from the germline V gene are MNHEY and SMNVEV (reference sequence). This CDR3 has 16 residues. The CDR3 coding sequence is TGTGCCAGCAGTTTGGGAAGCGGGAGGTATTGGAATGAGCAGTTCTTC. It codes for CASSLGSGRYWNEQFF.

The chain is built from TRBV6-1 and TRBJ2-7; TRBD1 agrees at 8 bases. V dropped 5 bases and J dropped 4; count of bases not matched to a gene: 7. CDR1 is MNHNS, CDR2 SASEGT, per germline. The CDR3 is made up of 14 amino acids. The CDR3 spells CASSTQGAGYEQYF. The DNA for the CDR3 is TGTGCCAGCAGTACCCAGGGGGCCGGGTACGAGCAGTACTTC.

The chain links TRBV4-1 to TRBJ2-6, with D uncertain. The CDR3 runs 15 residues. V was cut by 4 bases and J by 0 bases, with 7 bases left in between. Germline-derived CDR1 and CDR2 are MGHRA and YSYEKL. The DNA for the CDR3 is TGCGCCAGCAGCCCCGTGGGCTCTGGGGCCAACGTCCTGACTTTC. It translates to CASSPVGSGANVLTF.

The rearrangement uses TRBV18 and TRBJ1-5; the match to TRBD1 covers 10 bases. V gave up 2 bases and J gave up 7 bases; unmatched junction bases: 8. CDR1 and CDR2 (germline): KGHSH, LQKENI. The CDR3 spans 16 residues. The CDR3 sequence is CASSPTRQGAGQPQHF. CDR3 sequence (DNA): TGTGCCAGCTCACCAACGCGACAGGGGGCTGGACAGCCCCAGCATTTT. Combining the CDR3 with reference TRBV18 and TRBJ1-5 gives the whole variable domain NAGVMQNPRHLVRRRGQEARLRCSPMKGHSHVYWYRQLPEEGLKFMVYLQKENIIDESGMPKERFSAEFPKEGPSILRIQQVVRGDSAAYFCASSPTRQGAGQPQHFGDGTRLSIL.

The J gene is TRBJ2-1, the V gene TRBV11-2; 9 bases are shared with TRBD2. CDR1 and CDR2 from the germline V gene are SGHAT and FQNNGV. V was clipped by 5 bases and J by 2 bases; unmatched bases: 7. The CDR3 extends over 16 amino acids. CDR3 in DNA: TGTGCCAGCAGCCACATAATAGCGGGGGCCTACAATGAGCAGTTCTTC. Its protein product is CASSHIIAGAYNEQFF.

The V call is TRBV11-2, the J call TRBJ2-6; no reliable D call. Per germline, CDR1 SGHAT and CDR2 FQNNGV. Trimming removed 4 bases from V and 2 bases from J, with 12 bases in between. CDR3 length equals 16 residues. In DNA form, the CDR3 reads TGTGCCAGCAGCTCTTCGAGAGGACCTGGGGCCAACGTCCTGACTTTC. It is translated as CASSSSRGPGANVLTF.